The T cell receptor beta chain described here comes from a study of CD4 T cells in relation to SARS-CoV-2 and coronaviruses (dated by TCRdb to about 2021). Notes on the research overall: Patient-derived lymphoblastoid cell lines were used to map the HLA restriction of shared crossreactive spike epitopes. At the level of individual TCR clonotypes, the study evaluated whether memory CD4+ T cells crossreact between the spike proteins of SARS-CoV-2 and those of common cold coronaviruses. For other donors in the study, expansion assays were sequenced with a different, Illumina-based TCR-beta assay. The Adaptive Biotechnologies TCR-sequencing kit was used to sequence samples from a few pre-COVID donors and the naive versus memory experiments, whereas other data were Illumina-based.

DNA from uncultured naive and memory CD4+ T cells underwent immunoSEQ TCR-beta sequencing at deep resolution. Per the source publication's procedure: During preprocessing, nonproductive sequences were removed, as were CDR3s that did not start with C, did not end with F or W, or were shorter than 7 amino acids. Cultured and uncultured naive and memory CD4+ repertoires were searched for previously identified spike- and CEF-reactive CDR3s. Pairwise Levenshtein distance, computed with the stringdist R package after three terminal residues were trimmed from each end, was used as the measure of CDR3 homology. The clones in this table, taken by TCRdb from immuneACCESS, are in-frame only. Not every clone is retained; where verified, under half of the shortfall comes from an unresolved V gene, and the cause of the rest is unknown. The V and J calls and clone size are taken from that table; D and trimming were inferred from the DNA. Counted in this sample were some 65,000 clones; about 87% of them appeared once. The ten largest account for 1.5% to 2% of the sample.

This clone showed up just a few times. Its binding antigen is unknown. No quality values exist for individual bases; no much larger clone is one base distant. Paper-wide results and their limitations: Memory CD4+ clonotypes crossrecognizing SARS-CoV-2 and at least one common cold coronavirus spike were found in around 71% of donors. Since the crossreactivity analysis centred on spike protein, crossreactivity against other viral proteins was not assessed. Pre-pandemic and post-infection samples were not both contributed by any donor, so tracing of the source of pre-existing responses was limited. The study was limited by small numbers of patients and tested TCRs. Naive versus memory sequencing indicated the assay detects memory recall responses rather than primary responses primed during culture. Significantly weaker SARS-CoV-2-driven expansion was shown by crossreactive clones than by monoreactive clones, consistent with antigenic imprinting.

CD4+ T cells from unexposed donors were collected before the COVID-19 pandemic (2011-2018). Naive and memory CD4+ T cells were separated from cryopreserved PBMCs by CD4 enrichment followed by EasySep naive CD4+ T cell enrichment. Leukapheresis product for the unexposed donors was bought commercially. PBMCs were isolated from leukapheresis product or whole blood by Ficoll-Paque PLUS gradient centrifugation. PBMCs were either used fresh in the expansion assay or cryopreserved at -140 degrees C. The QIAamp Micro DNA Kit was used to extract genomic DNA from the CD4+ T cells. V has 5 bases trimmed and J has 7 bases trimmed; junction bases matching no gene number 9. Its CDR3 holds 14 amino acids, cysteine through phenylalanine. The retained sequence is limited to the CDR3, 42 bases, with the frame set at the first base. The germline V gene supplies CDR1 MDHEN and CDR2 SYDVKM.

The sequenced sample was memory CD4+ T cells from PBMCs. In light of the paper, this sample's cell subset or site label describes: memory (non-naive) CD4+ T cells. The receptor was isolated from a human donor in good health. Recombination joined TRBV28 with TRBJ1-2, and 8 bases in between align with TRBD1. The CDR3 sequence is CASSQGALGVGYTF. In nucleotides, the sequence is TGTGCCAGCAGTCAGGGGGCCCTCGGAGTTGGCTACACCTTC.